This entry lists 16 T cell receptor beta chains sequenced from one sample in a study of CD8 T cells in ankylosing spondylitis. TCRdb processed the 5' RACE reads anew with MiXCR; each CDR3 protein has one entry. This table holds more than 600,000 distinct CDR3 sequences, 15% to 20% found once. Notes on the study in general: Among TCR beta sequences, a motif of roughly 8 highly homologous variants appeared characteristic of ankylosing spondylitis blood.

The antigens these receptors bind are not known. Material for sequencing was blood, either unsorted or a sorted T cell fraction (not recorded which). All receptors come from a male donor with ankylosing spondylitis.

This clonotype was detected a few times. This rearrangement joins TRBV29-1 to TRBJ2-2; 10 nucleotides align to TRBD1. The CDR3 spans 16 residues. V shed 2 bases, J shed 6 bases, and the junction held 9 bases outside the gene matches. Germline loops: CDR1 SQVTM, CDR2 ANQGSEA. As DNA, the CDR3 is TGCAGCGTTGAATTCCGGGACAGGGGATACGCCGGGGAGCTGTTTTTT. Its protein product is CSVEFRDRGYAGELFF.

The chain combines TRBV10-1 with TRBJ2-7; D tentatively reads TRBD1 or TRBD2 (5 bases each). The V and J ends lost 4 bases and 6 bases respectively, with 13 bases between them. This CDR3 region has 13 residues. CDR1 is WNHNN, CDR2 SYGVQD, per germline (reference sequence). DNA of the CDR3: TGCGCCAGCAGTGGGGACCCTTGGGGCGAGCAGTACTTC. This codes for CASSGDPWGEQYF.

The chain is built from TRBV2 and TRBJ1-5; the match to TRBD1 covers 7 bases. Germline assignment: CDR1 SNHLY and CDR2 FYNNEI. This CDR3 spans 14 amino acids. The J segment lost 4 bases and the V segment lost 6 bases, leaving 6 bases of the junction unmatched. The CDR3 is CASRGTAFNQPQHF. The CDR3 DNA reads TGTGCCAGCAGGGGGACAGCATTTAATCAGCCCCAGCATTTT.

This clonotype was found a few times. This chain uses TRBV7-6 with TRBJ2-1; TRBD2 agrees at 12 bases. Germline lookup yields CDR1 SGHVS and CDR2 FNYEAQ. J lost 4 bases, V lost 5 bases, and 9 bases had no gene match. This CDR3 comprises 17 residues. For the CDR3, the DNA is TGTGCCAGCAGCCCCGGACTAGCGGGACAAATTTACAATGAGCAGTTCTTC. It yields the protein CASSPGLAGQIYNEQFF. The full variable domain, rest sourced from reference TRBV7-6 and TRBJ2-1, is GAGVSQSPRYKVTKRGQDVALRCDPISGHVSLYWYRQALGQGPEFLTYFNYEAQQDKSGLPNDRFSAERPEGSISTLTIQRTEQRDSAMYRCASSPGLAGQIYNEQFFGPGTRLTVL.

In this sample, this clonotype turned up many times. V is TRBV5-1 and J is TRBJ1-1; D is ambiguous. Trimming removed 0 bases from V and 0 bases from J, with 6 bases in between. Germline-derived CDR1 and CDR2 are SGHRS and YFSETQ. This CDR3 has 14 amino acids. CDR3 nucleotide sequence: TGCGCCAGCAGCTTGGGGCAGATGAACACTGAAGCTTTCTTT. Residues: CASSLGQMNTEAFF.

This clonotype was detected a few times. This chain connects TRBV4-2 to TRBJ2-7, with a possible D match to TRBD2 (6 bases). The V end lost 3 bases, the J end lost 1 base, and 13 bases lay between the germline ends. This CDR3 region has 15 residues. The germline V gene encodes CDR1 LGHNA and CDR2 YNFKEQ. The CDR3 DNA is TGTGCCAGCAGCCATTACCGGGACTCTTCCTACGAGCAGTACTTC. This encodes CASSHYRDSSYEQYF.

The chain is built from TRBV7-7 and TRBJ2-7; 10 nucleotides match TRBD1. V shed 1 base, J shed 4 bases, and the junction held 4 bases outside the gene matches. The CDR3 sequence is 15 residues long. Germline assignment: CDR1 SSHAT and CDR2 FNYEAQ (reference sequence). CDR3 sequence: CASSLGDRGQYEQYF. The CDR3 DNA sequence: TGTGCCAGCAGCTTAGGGGACAGGGGTCAATACGAGCAGTACTTC.

In its sample, this clonotype was seen a few times. The J gene is TRBJ2-7, the V gene TRBV20-1; TRBD2 matches at 7 bases. This CDR3 contains 12 residues. V lost 3 bases, J lost 4 bases, and 3 bases stayed unmatched. The germline V gene has CDR1 DFQATT and CDR2 SNEGSKA (reference sequence). In DNA form, the CDR3 reads TGCAGTGCTAGGCTAGCGGAGTACGAGCAGTACTTC. Translation: CSARLAEYEQYF.

V is TRBV15 and J is TRBJ2-1; TRBD2 agrees at 12 bases. This CDR3 comprises 19 residues. V shed 0 bases and J 5 bases; nucleotides not matched to a gene: 11. Germline V gene data show CDR1 as LNHNV and CDR2 as YYDKDF (reference sequence). CDR3 coding DNA: TGTGCCACCAGCAGAGATCATCTAGCGGGAGGGCCGTGGGACAATGAGCAGTTCTTC. Translating gives CATSRDHLAGGPWDNEQFF.

The V gene is TRBV4-1, the J gene TRBJ2-6; D call uncertain. Trimming left V 0 bases short and J 0 bases short, with 9 bases between. The CDR3 consists of 17 residues. Germline V gene sequence: CDR1 MGHRA, CDR2 YSYEKL. The CDR3 spells CASSQEGPYSGANVLTF. CDR3 sequence (DNA): TGCGCCAGCAGCCAAGAAGGGCCGTACTCTGGGGCCAACGTCCTGACTTTC.

This clonotype was detected a few times. V is TRBV6-5 and J is TRBJ2-7; maybe TRBD2 (6 bases). The CDR3 consists of 12 residues. The germline CDR1 and CDR2 sequences are MNHEY and SVGAGI. Trimming pared 4 bases from V and 6 bases from J, leaving 10 bases between. CDR3 bases: TGTGCCAGCAGTTGGCGGGGCTCCGAGCAGTACTTC. Its translation is CASSWRGSEQYF.

The chain couples TRBV7-9 to TRBJ2-7, with 8 bases fitting TRBD1. CDR3 size: 15 residues. Germline assignment: CDR1 SEHNR and CDR2 FQNEAQ (reference sequence). The V segment lost 5 bases and the J segment 4 bases; nucleotides outside the gene matches: 10. The CDR3 bases are TGTGCCAGCAGCCCCCCTTTTCAGGGGGCATACGAGCAGTACTTC. Protein: CASSPPFQGAYEQYF.

The chain employs TRBV6-2 or TRBV6-3 and TRBJ2-1; D is uncertain. The CDR3 spans 15 residues. Trimming cost V 0 bases and J 2 bases, with 8 bases left between them. Per germline, CDR1 MNHEY and CDR2 SVGEGT. CDR3 loop: CASSYSGWTYNEQFF. In DNA form, the CDR3 reads TGTGCCAGCAGTTACTCGGGCTGGACCTACAATGAGCAGTTCTTC.

The chain joins TRBV7-6 to TRBJ1-4, with no clear D. The ends were cut back, 5 bases at V and 12 bases at J, with 16 bases in the middle. This CDR3 region has 13 residues. Germline assignment: CDR1 SGHVS and CDR2 FNYEAQ. The CDR3 nucleotides are TGTGCCAGCAGCCCGGGATGGGCCGAACAACTGTTTTTT. Translated, it gives CASSPGWAEQLFF.

In this sample, this clonotype turned up a few times. The chain recombines TRBV4-1 with TRBJ2-7, with D uncertain. Trimming cost V 1 base and J 6 bases, with 13 bases left between them. This CDR3 has 14 amino acids. CDR1 is MGHRA, CDR2 YSYEKL, per germline. CDR3 amino acids: CASSQVGYTSEQYF. CDR3 DNA sequence: TGCGCCAGCAGCCAAGTAGGCTATACCTCCGAGCAGTACTTC.

V and J are TRBV5-5 and TRBJ2-1; TRBD2 is a possible D gene (6 bases). V gave up 4 bases and J gave up 0 bases, with 17 bases separating them. This CDR3 comprises 17 residues. Germline CDR1 SGHKS, CDR2 YYEKEE (reference sequence). The CDR3 DNA is TGTGCCAGCAGCGGTCGGGGGTCAGGGCCCTCCTACAATGAGCAGTTCTTC. Its translation: CASSGRGSGPSYNEQFF.